These 15 T cell receptor beta chains came from one sample sequenced in a study of cytotoxic CD8 clonotypes in ibrutinib-treated CLL. Sequencing used immunoSEQ multiplex PCR; TCRdb keeps in-frame clones, though not all of them. The sample records around 330,000 clones, roughly 70% being singletons. The starting material was PBMCs, obtained after 36 months of ibrutinib treatment. These receptors came from a human donor with chronic lymphocytic leukemia.

The chain carries TRBV14 and TRBJ1-2; 9 bases align to TRBD1. The CDR3 is 16 residues long. Germline values: CDR1 SGHDN, CDR2 FVKESK. V was clipped by 1 base and J by 4 bases; unmatched bases: 7. The CDR3 DNA follows: TGTGCCAGCAGCCAAGCTGCCGGGACAGGGTTCTATGGCTACACCTTC. This codes for CASSQAAGTGFYGYTF. The full variable domain, in which reference TRBV14 and TRBJ1-2 provide the parts outside the CDR3, is EAGVTQFPSHSVIEKGQTVTLRCDPISGHDNLYWYRRVMGKEIKFLLHFVKESKQDESGMPNNRFLAERTGGTYSTLKVQPAELEDSGVYFCASSQAAGTGFYGYTFGSGTRLTVV.

To note about this clone: Other DNA sequences in this sample translate to the same CDR3. The CDR3 loop is CASSPSSYNEQFF. Here the CDR3 DNA reads TGCGCCAGCAGTCCGTCCTCCTACAATGAGCAGTTCTTC. The chain recombines TRBV10-2 with TRBJ2-1; D gene uncertain. V lost 5 bases to trimming and J lost 0 bases, with 5 bases between them. CDR1 and CDR2 (germline): WSHSY, SAAADI. The CDR3 runs to 13 residues.

The V gene is TRBV7-8, the J gene TRBJ2-7, with 8 bases that match TRBD2. The CDR3 sequence is 15 residues long. J was trimmed by 4 bases and V by 1 base; bases with no gene match: 6. Germline V gene data show CDR1 as SGHVS and CDR2 as FQNEAQ. The CDR3 here is CASSLESGGAYEQYF. DNA for the CDR3: TGTGCCAGCAGCTTAGAGAGCGGGGGAGCATACGAGCAGTACTTC.

This chain joins TRBV9 and TRBJ2-2; D not resolved. This CDR3 contains 13 residues. Trimming stripped 0 bases from V and 4 bases from J, with 4 bases between. Germline CDR1 SGDLS, CDR2 YYNGEE. The CDR3 nucleotides read TGTGCCAGCAGCGTAGCTTTCACCGGGGAGCTGTTTTTT. Residues: CASSVAFTGELFF.

V gene TRBV5-1 combines with J gene TRBJ2-7, with no clear D. With 4 bases removed from V and 4 bases from J, the gap between germline ends came to 18 bases. The CDR3 has 15 residues. Germline CDR1 reads SGHRS; CDR2 reads YFSETQ. The CDR3 DNA follows: TGCGCCAGCAGCCAATACCCGGGTTTCACATACGAGCAGTACTTC. The encoded protein is CASSQYPGFTYEQYF.

A note on this clone: Additional DNA sequences in this sample encode the identical CDR3. The V and J genes are TRBV29-1 and TRBJ2-7, with a possible D match to TRBD2 (6 bases). The CDR3 has 12 residues. Germline V gives CDR1 SQVTM, CDR2 ANQGSEA. V gave up 4 bases and J gave up 3 bases, with 10 bases separating them. CDR3 DNA: TGCAGCGTTGTGCAGGGAGGCTACGAGCAGTACTTC. It encodes CSVVQGGYEQYF.

This CDR3 reads CASSGAHNEQFF. The CDR3 coding sequence is TGCGCCAGCAGCGGGGCCCACAATGAGCAGTTCTTC. The J gene is TRBJ2-1, the V gene TRBV4-1; possibly TRBD1 for D (5 bases). The CDR3 runs to 12 residues. V was pared by 5 bases and J by 5 bases, with 7 bases between. Germline CDR1 is MGHRA and CDR2 is YSYEKL.

The chain links TRBV29-1 to TRBJ1-3; D gene ambiguous. CDR1 and CDR2 from the germline V gene are SQVTM and ANQGSEA. Trimming removed 5 bases from V and 0 bases from J, with 8 bases in between. The CDR3 totals 13 residues. The CDR3: CSVTGTSGNTIYF. The CDR3 region has the DNA TGCAGCGTTACCGGCACCTCTGGAAACACCATATATTTT.

The gene calls are TRBV2 and TRBJ2-1, with D perhaps matching TRBD2 (5 bases). Trimming shortened V by 7 bases and J by 8 bases, and 12 bases separated the two germline ends. Germline V gives CDR1 SNHLY, CDR2 FYNNEI. CDR3 length: 12 amino acids. The CDR3 DNA reads TGTGCCAGCAATGCGCGGCGGGATGAGCAGTTCTTC. Its protein product is CASNARRDEQFF.

CDR3 DNA: TGTGCCAGCAGTTACCTTGGACTAGCGGGAGGGCATGAGCAGTTCTTC. Protein product: CASSYLGLAGGHEQFF. This sequence joins TRBV6-5 and TRBJ2-1; 15 bases are a match to TRBD2. The V segment lost 2 bases and the J segment 8 bases; nucleotides outside the gene matches: 4. The CDR3 covers 16 residues. Germline V lookup: CDR1 MNHEY, CDR2 SVGAGI.

The gene calls are TRBV6-4 and TRBJ2-5; TRBD1 matches 7 bases. CDR3 size: 16 residues. V shed 5 bases and J 4 bases; nucleotides not matched to a gene: 13. Germline CDR1 is MRHNA and CDR2 is SNTAGT. The DNA of the CDR3 is TGTGCCAGCAGTAGACTACTAGGGACAGAAAGAGAGACCCAGTACTTC. It is translated as CASSRLLGTERETQYF.

This clone showed up just a few times. This chain links TRBV27 with TRBJ2-2, with 7 bases matching TRBD1. Germline trimming cut 6 bases from V and 0 bases from J; bases unmatched to any gene: 1. Germline CDR1 is MNHEY and CDR2 is SMNVEV (reference sequence). The CDR3 runs 14 residues. The CDR3 region has the DNA TGTGCCAGCAGACAGGGGTCGAACACCGGGGAGCTGTTTTTT. This gives the protein CASRQGSNTGELFF.

The chain recombines TRBV5-6 with TRBJ1-5; TRBD1 aligns across 10 bases. The junction had 10 bases not matched to a gene; V was cut back by 4 bases and J by 0 bases. This CDR3 is built from 18 residues. Per germline, CDR1 SGHDT and CDR2 YYEEEE. CDR3 residues: CASSAKDRGLDSNQPQHF. DNA for the CDR3: TGTGCCAGCAGCGCGAAGGACAGGGGGTTGGATAGCAATCAGCCCCAGCATTTT.

This clone was found a few times. The rearrangement uses TRBV6-1 and TRBJ1-6; unclear D gene. Trimming cost V 3 bases and J 7 bases, with 13 bases left between them. Germline V CDR1 and CDR2: MNHNS, SASEGT. This CDR3 is built from 15 residues. CDR3 sequence reads: CASSDRYYPNSPLHF. CDR3 in DNA: TGTGCCAGCAGTGATAGATACTATCCCAATTCACCCCTCCACTTT.

This clone turned up a few times. The chain carries TRBV6-6 and TRBJ2-1; 14 nucleotides agree with TRBD2. Germline V CDR1 and CDR2: MNHNY, SVGAGI (reference sequence). The V gene end was trimmed by 6 bases and the J gene end by 6 bases; junction bases not matched to a gene: 7. There are 16 residues in the CDR3. The CDR3 nucleotides are TGTGCCAGCAGCCGACGGACTAGCGGGGGGAGCAATGAGCAGTTCTTC. It encodes CASSRRTSGGSNEQFF.